This T cell receptor beta chain stems from a study of control samples from healthy donors and cancer patients. V was trimmed by 3 bases and J by 8 bases, leaving 7 bases between them. The CDR3 loop spans 11 amino acids. In germline, CDR1 is LGHDT, CDR2 YNNKEL (reference sequence). Sequencing used immunoSEQ multiplex PCR; TCRdb keeps in-frame clones, though not all of them. The sample lists about 160,000 clones; approximately 96% were seen once. The specimen was blood. This chain uses TRBV3-1 (or the pseudogene TRBV3-2) with TRBJ1-2; D is unresolved. This sequence was found in a woman in her thirties in good health. The CDR3 DNA is TGTGCCAGCAGCCATGGGTGGGGCTACACCTTC. Translation gives CASSHGWGYTF.